Reported below is one T cell receptor (beta chain). Each CDR3 protein is one row after TCRdb ran MiXCR on the 5' RACE reads. This sample has tens of thousands of distinct CDR3 sequences, with about a quarter found just once. Germline-derived CDR1 and CDR2 are SEHNR and FQNEAQ (reference sequence). V was trimmed by 4 bases and J by 3 bases, leaving 15 bases between them. The CDR3 totals 15 residues. The data derive from a study of T-cell memory formation after mild COVID-19. This chain joins TRBV7-9 and TRBJ1-2; TRBD1 might be the D (6 bases). Sequencing used PBMCs or a T cell subset sorted from them (not recorded which). This receptor was taken from a man aged 18 to 30 who had mild COVID-19 (a few samples of this study predate the infection). Cell type and time point are not known. The CDR3 reads CASSSYRVSYYGYTF. CDR3 coding DNA: TGTGCCAGCAGCTCCTACAGGGTATCCTACTATGGCTACACCTTC.